A selection of T cell receptor beta chains follows, all from one sample in a study of blood T cell repertoires in COVID-19. Sequenced by immunoSEQ multiplex PCR; TCRdb stores in-frame clones only, minus some. The sample includes some 250,000 clones, over 80% of them seen just once. The sample consisted of peripheral blood. The receptors originated from a man aged 40-55 years with acute or convalescent COVID-19. Both conserved end residues are part of each CDR3. The order of the fields is J gene, D gene, V gene, CDR3 DNA, CDR3 protein. The D gene is left open where the match is weak.

j_call: TRBJ2-1
d_call: NA
v_call: TRBV27
cdr3_nt: TGTGCCAGCAGTTCAACGCGGAGGGCCCCATACAATGAGCAGTTCTTC
cdr3_aa: CASSSTRRAPYNEQFF

j_call: TRBJ1-1
d_call: TRBD1
v_call: TRBV2
cdr3_nt: TGTGCCAGCAGTGCAAACAGGGGGGCCATGAACACTGAAGCTTTCTTT
cdr3_aa: CASSANRGAMNTEAFF

j_call: TRBJ2-3
d_call: NA
v_call: TRBV4-2
cdr3_nt: TGTGCCAGCAGCCAAGGTGGACTCGAACTCTACACAGATACGCAGTATTTT
cdr3_aa: CASSQGGLELYTDTQYF

j_call: TRBJ2-7
d_call: NA
v_call: TRBV6-5
cdr3_nt: TGTGCCAGCAGGGAGACTACAGGGAAACCCTACGAGCAGTACTTC
cdr3_aa: CASRETTGKPYEQYF

j_call: TRBJ1-4
d_call: TRBD1
v_call: TRBV15
cdr3_nt: TGTGCCACCAGCAGAGCGGGACAGGGAGATGAAAAACTGTTTTTT
cdr3_aa: CATSRAGQGDEKLFF

j_call: TRBJ1-1
d_call: NA
v_call: TRBV10-3
cdr3_nt: TGTGCCATCAGCAATCAAAACACTGAAGCTTTCTTT
cdr3_aa: CAISNQNTEAFF

j_call: TRBJ1-1
d_call: NA
v_call: TRBV29-1
cdr3_nt: TGCAGCGTTCATATGACGGCGGGTGAAGCTTTCTTT
cdr3_aa: CSVHMTAGEAFF

j_call: TRBJ2-3
d_call: NA
v_call: TRBV4-2
cdr3_nt: TGTGCCAGCAGCCAAGAGAGGCCCCCTAGCCCACTTGGGGATACGCAGTATTTT
cdr3_aa: CASSQERPPSPLGDTQYF

j_call: TRBJ2-7
d_call: TRBD2
v_call: TRBV6-5
cdr3_nt: TGTGCCAGCAGCTCACCGGGACTAAACTACGAGCAGTACTTC
cdr3_aa: CASSSPGLNYEQYF

j_call: TRBJ2-1
d_call: TRBD1
v_call: TRBV30
cdr3_nt: TGTGCCTGGGGAGGGAACAGGGGGCACAGTGAGCAGTTCTTC
cdr3_aa: CAWGGNRGHSEQFF

j_call: TRBJ2-7
d_call: NA
v_call: TRBV9
cdr3_nt: TGTGCCAGCAGCGTAGGCCCGGGCTACGAGCAGTACTTC
cdr3_aa: CASSVGPGYEQYF

j_call: TRBJ2-2
d_call: NA
v_call: TRBV25-1
cdr3_nt: TGTGCCAGCAGTGAATCCCAGAGGAGGGTTGGGGAGCTGTTTTTT
cdr3_aa: CASSESQRRVGELFF

j_call: TRBJ1-6
d_call: NA
v_call: TRBV19
cdr3_nt: TGTGCCAGTAGTATGAGTCAGGCGGGGTCACCCCTCCACTTT
cdr3_aa: CASSMSQAGSPLHF

j_call: TRBJ2-1
d_call: TRBD1
v_call: TRBV12-5
cdr3_nt: TGTGCTAGTGGTTTGGGACAGGGCCTATGGGTGAATGAGCAGTTCTTC
cdr3_aa: CASGLGQGLWVNEQFF

j_call: TRBJ2-6
d_call: NA
v_call: TRBV7-2
cdr3_nt: TGTGCCAGCAGCCCACGGTCTGGGGCCAACGTCCTGACTTTC
cdr3_aa: CASSPRSGANVLTF

j_call: TRBJ2-7
d_call: NA
v_call: TRBV10-1
cdr3_nt: TGCGCCAGCAGTGAGGGCCACTCCTACGAGCAGTACTTC
cdr3_aa: CASSEGHSYEQYF

j_call: TRBJ1-5
d_call: TRBD1
v_call: TRBV6-5
cdr3_nt: TGTGCCAGCAGGGGACAGGGGTCTTTTCAGCCCCAGCATTTT
cdr3_aa: CASRGQGSFQPQHF

j_call: TRBJ1-6
d_call: NA
v_call: TRBV4-2
cdr3_nt: TGTGCCAGCAGCCAAGACCGGACTCACTCCCTCCACTTT
cdr3_aa: CASSQDRTHSLHF

j_call: TRBJ2-7
d_call: NA
v_call: TRBV11-2
cdr3_nt: TGTGCCAGCAGCTTAGAGAACAGACAGGACGAGCAGTACTTC
cdr3_aa: CASSLENRQDEQYF

j_call: TRBJ1-5
d_call: TRBD1
v_call: TRBV19
cdr3_nt: TGTGCCAGTATGGACAGGCTCAATCAGCCCCAGCATTTT
cdr3_aa: CASMDRLNQPQHF